The rows below give T cell receptor beta chains drawn from one sample of a study of blood T cells in healthy people across ages. Each CDR3 protein gets one entry after TCRdb re-called the 5' RACE reads with MiXCR. The data show hundreds of thousands of distinct CDR3 sequences, approximately 35% seen once. What was sequenced was blood. The receptors were gathered from a man younger than 30 in good health. Both conserved end residues are part of each CDR3. The order of the fields is CDR3 DNA, CDR3 protein, V gene, J gene, clone size, D gene. D genes are given only for firm matches. Size is omitted from some rows. Given values are once, few, many or a class for expanded clones.

CDR3 DNA: TGTGCCAGCAGGAGGACAGAGCGGCACAATGAGCAGTACTTC; CDR3 protein: CASRRTERHNEQYF; V gene: TRBV25-1; J gene: TRBJ2-5; clone size: .; D gene: .
CDR3 DNA: TGCGCCAGCAGCTGGGGGGCCGAGAATGAGCAGTTCTTC; CDR3 protein: CASSWGAENEQFF; V gene: TRBV5-1; J gene: TRBJ2-1; clone size: .; D gene: .
CDR3 DNA: TGTGCCAGTAAAGACGGTAAAATGAACACTGAAGTTTTCTTT; CDR3 protein: CASKDGKMNTEVFF; V gene: TRBV19; J gene: TRBJ1-1; clone size: .; D gene: .
CDR3 DNA: TGTGCCAGCAGGGTGAGCTCTGGAAACACCATATATTTT; CDR3 protein: CASRVSSGNTIYF; V gene: TRBV3-1; J gene: TRBJ1-3; clone size: .; D gene: .
CDR3 DNA: TGTGCCAGCAGCCCTAGCGGGGGGCTGCCCTCGCAGTACTTC; CDR3 protein: CASSPSGGLPSQYF; V gene: TRBV6-5; J gene: TRBJ2-5; clone size: many; D gene: TRBD2
CDR3 DNA: TGTGCCATCAGGGAGACAGGTGATGCAGATACGCAGTATTTT; CDR3 protein: CAIRETGDADTQYF; V gene: TRBV10-3; J gene: TRBJ2-3; clone size: few; D gene: .
CDR3 DNA: TGCAGTGCTAGCGGACAGTATAGCAATCAGCCCCAGCATTTT; CDR3 protein: CSASGQYSNQPQHF; V gene: TRBV20-1; J gene: TRBJ1-5; clone size: few; D gene: .
CDR3 DNA: TGTGCCGGCAGCCAAAGACAGGGGGATGGCTACACCTTC; CDR3 protein: CAGSQRQGDGYTF; V gene: TRBV3-1; J gene: TRBJ1-2; clone size: .; D gene: TRBD1
CDR3 DNA: TGTACCATCAGCTCCGGGACAGGGAGTTATGAGACCCAGTACTTC; CDR3 protein: CTISSGTGSYETQYF; V gene: TRBV10-3; J gene: TRBJ2-5; clone size: few; D gene: TRBD1
CDR3 DNA: TGTGCCAGCAGTCCCGAGGGGGCCTTGGTCGCTGAAGCTTTCTTT; CDR3 protein: CASSPEGALVAEAFF; V gene: TRBV27; J gene: TRBJ1-1; clone size: .; D gene: TRBD1
CDR3 DNA: TGCAGCGTTCACCCACTATCGACTAGCGGTAGGAGCTCCTACAATGAGCAGTTCTTC; CDR3 protein: CSVHPLSTSGRSSYNEQFF; V gene: TRBV29-1; J gene: TRBJ2-1; clone size: many; D gene: TRBD2
CDR3 DNA: TGTGCCAGCAGCGACAGGGAGAATTGGTTGCCCCAGCATTTT; CDR3 protein: CASSDRENWLPQHF; V gene: TRBV12-3/TRBV12-4; J gene: TRBJ1-5; clone size: few; D gene: TRBD1
CDR3 DNA: TGCAGTGCTAGGCCCCGGGGGGGGGTCGGGAACTATGGCTACACCTTC; CDR3 protein: CSARPRGGVGNYGYTF; V gene: TRBV20-1; J gene: TRBJ1-2; clone size: .; D gene: .
CDR3 DNA: TGCGCCAGCAGCCAAGAGTGGGCGACAGCGATCTATGGCTACACCTTC; CDR3 protein: CASSQEWATAIYGYTF; V gene: TRBV4-3; J gene: TRBJ1-2; clone size: .; D gene: .
CDR3 DNA: TGTGCCAGCAGTTACCGGGACAAGGATGGCTACACCTTC; CDR3 protein: CASSYRDKDGYTF; V gene: TRBV12-3/TRBV12-4; J gene: TRBJ1-2; clone size: many; D gene: .
CDR3 DNA: TGTGCCAGCAGCCCACAAACAGGGTCGGATCAGCCCCTGCATTTT; CDR3 protein: CASSPQTGSDQPLHF; V gene: TRBV7-2; J gene: TRBJ1-5; clone size: few; D gene: .
CDR3 DNA: TGCAGTGCTAGACAGAACAGGGACTCTGGAAACACCATATATTTT; CDR3 protein: CSARQNRDSGNTIYF; V gene: TRBV20-1; J gene: TRBJ1-3; clone size: .; D gene: .
CDR3 DNA: TGTGCCAGCACCGACGACTCAACTAATGAAAAACTGTTTTTT; CDR3 protein: CASTDDSTNEKLFF; V gene: TRBV5-5; J gene: TRBJ1-4; clone size: .; D gene: .
CDR3 DNA: TGTGCCAGCAGCCCGGGGCGGATAGATACGCAGTATTTT; CDR3 protein: CASSPGRIDTQYF; V gene: TRBV2; J gene: TRBJ2-3; clone size: few; D gene: .
CDR3 DNA: TGCGCCAGCAGCCAACCAAAGGTGGAGACAGGGAGGTCAGATACGCAGTATTTT; CDR3 protein: CASSQPKVETGRSDTQYF; V gene: TRBV4-1; J gene: TRBJ2-3; clone size: .; D gene: .
CDR3 DNA: TGTGCCAGCAGTGTGCCAGGGAACACAGATACGCAGTATTTT; CDR3 protein: CASSVPGNTDTQYF; V gene: TRBV6-5; J gene: TRBJ2-3; clone size: .; D gene: .
CDR3 DNA: TGTGCCAGCAGCTTAGGAATACGCTACAATGAGCAGTACTTC; CDR3 protein: CASSLGIRYNEQYF; V gene: TRBV7-2; J gene: TRBJ2-7; clone size: few; D gene: .
CDR3 DNA: TGTGCCAGCAATCCAAGGACAGGGGGTAATTCACCCCTCCACTTT; CDR3 protein: CASNPRTGGNSPLHF; V gene: TRBV2; J gene: TRBJ1-6; clone size: .; D gene: TRBD1
CDR3 DNA: TGTGCCAGCAGCCTTTTCCGGACCGAGTATGGCTACACCTTC; CDR3 protein: CASSLFRTEYGYTF; V gene: TRBV5-5; J gene: TRBJ1-2; clone size: few; D gene: .
CDR3 DNA: TGTGCCAGCAGCCCCTATGGTGAAACTAATGAAAAACTGTTTTTT; CDR3 protein: CASSPYGETNEKLFF; V gene: TRBV7-2; J gene: TRBJ1-4; clone size: few; D gene: .
CDR3 DNA: TGTGCCAGCAGCTGGGGGTTCGATCGAGCTTTCTTT; CDR3 protein: CASSWGFDRAFF; V gene: TRBV5-6; J gene: TRBJ1-1; clone size: few; D gene: .
CDR3 DNA: TGCAGCGTCAGGAGCGGGCGGGTGACCTACGAGCAGTACTTC; CDR3 protein: CSVRSGRVTYEQYF; V gene: TRBV29-1; J gene: TRBJ2-7; clone size: .; D gene: .
CDR3 DNA: TGTGCCAGCAGTGAAGGGTCAGGGGTCGATCAGCCCCAGCATTTT; CDR3 protein: CASSEGSGVDQPQHF; V gene: TRBV2; J gene: TRBJ1-5; clone size: once; D gene: .
CDR3 DNA: TGTGCCAGCAGTACGGGACAGGGTATATGGGGCTACACCTTC; CDR3 protein: CASSTGQGIWGYTF; V gene: TRBV12-3/TRBV12-4; J gene: TRBJ1-2; clone size: many; D gene: TRBD1
CDR3 DNA: TGTGCCAGCTCCTCTGGGGCGGGGAGCTCCTACAATGAGCAGTTCTTC; CDR3 protein: CASSSGAGSSYNEQFF; V gene: TRBV28; J gene: TRBJ2-1; clone size: few; D gene: .
CDR3 DNA: TGTGCCAGCAGCCAAGAACAGGACTACGACGGGGAGCTGTTTTTT; CDR3 protein: CASSQEQDYDGELFF; V gene: TRBV4-2; J gene: TRBJ2-2; clone size: .; D gene: .
CDR3 DNA: TGTGCCACCCTTTGGCAGGCGAGGGCAGATACGCAGTATTTT; CDR3 protein: CATLWQARADTQYF; V gene: TRBV2; J gene: TRBJ2-3; clone size: .; D gene: .
CDR3 DNA: TGTGCCAGCAGAGACAGCTCCATGCCTGGGGCCAACGTCCTGACTTTC; CDR3 protein: CASRDSSMPGANVLTF; V gene: TRBV11-2; J gene: TRBJ2-6; clone size: few; D gene: .
CDR3 DNA: TGTGCCAGCAGTTACGACAGGGCTCAGGGAGAGACCCAGTACTTC; CDR3 protein: CASSYDRAQGETQYF; V gene: TRBV6-2/TRBV6-3; J gene: TRBJ2-5; clone size: .; D gene: TRBD1
CDR3 DNA: TGCGCCAGCAGACCAGGGATGGACACTGAAGCTTTCTTT; CDR3 protein: CASRPGMDTEAFF; V gene: TRBV5-1; J gene: TRBJ1-1; clone size: .; D gene: .
CDR3 DNA: TGTGCCAGCAGTACCCTCAGGGGTGGCGAGCAGTACTTC; CDR3 protein: CASSTLRGGEQYF; V gene: TRBV6-6; J gene: TRBJ2-7; clone size: .; D gene: .
CDR3 DNA: TGCGCCGGCAGCTTGCAGGGTCGGGACAATGAGCAGTTCTTC; CDR3 protein: CAGSLQGRDNEQFF; V gene: TRBV5-1; J gene: TRBJ2-1; clone size: .; D gene: .
CDR3 DNA: TGTGCCAGCAGCCACCAGGGTAGGGCCAACGTCCTGACTTTC; CDR3 protein: CASSHQGRANVLTF; V gene: TRBV4-2; J gene: TRBJ2-6; clone size: .; D gene: .
CDR3 DNA: TGTGCCAGCTCACCACCTATGAGAAGAGAGCAGTTCTTC; CDR3 protein: CASSPPMRREQFF; V gene: TRBV18; J gene: TRBJ2-1; clone size: .; D gene: .
CDR3 DNA: TGTGCCAGCAGTTTGACGCTCCCAGGAGACACCTTGTACAATGAGCAGTTCTTC; CDR3 protein: CASSLTLPGDTLYNEQFF; V gene: TRBV12-3/TRBV12-4; J gene: TRBJ2-1; clone size: .; D gene: .
CDR3 DNA: TGTGCCAGCAGTTTTTTCGGACAGGTTTATAATTCACCCCTCCACTTT; CDR3 protein: CASSFFGQVYNSPLHF; V gene: TRBV27; J gene: TRBJ1-6; clone size: .; D gene: TRBD1
CDR3 DNA: TGTGCCAGCAGTTCGCTAAGGGACACCGGGGAGCTGTTTTTT; CDR3 protein: CASSSLRDTGELFF; V gene: TRBV5-6; J gene: TRBJ2-2; clone size: few; D gene: .
CDR3 DNA: TGCGCCAGCAGCTTGGAGGGTTCCCGGGCGAATGAGCAGTTCTTC; CDR3 protein: CASSLEGSRANEQFF; V gene: TRBV5-1; J gene: TRBJ2-1; clone size: .; D gene: .
CDR3 DNA: TGTGCCATCAGTGACAAAGGGACGGCAGGAGGGGTTCAGTACTTC; CDR3 protein: CAISDKGTAGGVQYF; V gene: TRBV10-3; J gene: TRBJ2-4; clone size: many; D gene: .
CDR3 DNA: TGTGCCAGCAGCGCCCGGTCCTTCTCTGGGGCCAACGTCCTGACTTTC; CDR3 protein: CASSARSFSGANVLTF; V gene: TRBV5-5; J gene: TRBJ2-6; clone size: .; D gene: .
CDR3 DNA: TGTGCCAGCAGTTACAGGGGAGGTGCGGGCTCCTACGAGCAGTACTTC; CDR3 protein: CASSYRGGAGSYEQYF; V gene: TRBV6-2/TRBV6-3; J gene: TRBJ2-7; clone size: many; D gene: .
CDR3 DNA: TGTGCCAGCACGGCAGACATGAACACTGAAGCTTTCTTT; CDR3 protein: CASTADMNTEAFF; V gene: TRBV2; J gene: TRBJ1-1; clone size: .; D gene: .
CDR3 DNA: TGTGCCAGCAGCTTGACAGAGGGGTACAATGAGCAGTTCTTC; CDR3 protein: CASSLTEGYNEQFF; V gene: TRBV5-5; J gene: TRBJ2-1; clone size: .; D gene: .
CDR3 DNA: TGTGCCAGCAGCTTATTAACCGATTCACCCCTCCACTTT; CDR3 protein: CASSLLTDSPLHF; V gene: TRBV7-2; J gene: TRBJ1-6; clone size: .; D gene: .
CDR3 DNA: TGCAGTGCTAGAGATAACGACCTAGGGGGTGAAAAACTGTTTTTT; CDR3 protein: CSARDNDLGGEKLFF; V gene: TRBV20-1; J gene: TRBJ1-4; clone size: few; D gene: .
CDR3 DNA: TGTGCCTGGAGTAGCCCACCGGCGGGGTTTAATGAAAAACTGTTTTTT; CDR3 protein: CAWSSPPAGFNEKLFF; V gene: TRBV30; J gene: TRBJ1-4; clone size: .; D gene: .
CDR3 DNA: TGTGCCAGCAGCTTAGCGCGACAGCTTTACAATGAGCAGTACTTC; CDR3 protein: CASSLARQLYNEQYF; V gene: TRBV7-6; J gene: TRBJ2-5; clone size: .; D gene: .